A selection of T cell receptor beta chains follows, all from one sample in a study of control samples from healthy donors and cancer patients. Sequencing was performed with immunoSEQ multiplex PCR; in TCRdb, only in-frame clones are kept and a portion is missing. Seen here are approximately 220,000 clones, 90% to 95% observed once, and the top ten hold roughly 1.6%. The sequenced sample consisted of blood. Source of these receptors: a middle-aged man in good health. The CDR3 runs from the conserved cysteine through the conserved F or W. A D gene is named only where the DNA matches it firmly. The size entry is marked missing in some rows and otherwise reads once, few, many or a size class.

size: NA; D: NA; V: TRBV15; J: TRBJ1-6; length: 16; DNA: TGTGCCACCAGCAGAGATGGGGCCGGGACCACATCACCCCTCCACTTT; CDR3: CATSRDGAGTTSPLHF
size: NA; D: NA; V: TRBV25-1; J: TRBJ2-3; length: 11; DNA: TGTGCCAGTAGACAGCTCGATACGCAGTATTTT; CDR3: CASRQLDTQYF
size: NA; D: NA; V: TRBV19; J: TRBJ1-5; length: 15; DNA: TGTGCCAGTAGTATAAATGGGGATAGCAATCAGCCCCAGCATTTT; CDR3: CASSINGDSNQPQHF
size: NA; D: NA; V: TRBV5-1; J: TRBJ1-1; length: 13; DNA: TGCGCCAGCAGCCCGATCATGAACACTGAAGCTTTCTTT; CDR3: CASSPIMNTEAFF
size: NA; D: TRBD2; V: TRBV18; J: TRBJ2-1; length: 14; DNA: TGTGCCAGCTCACTGACTAGCGGGGACAATGAGCAGTTCTTC; CDR3: CASSLTSGDNEQFF
size: NA; D: TRBD1; V: TRBV5-1; J: TRBJ2-1; length: 16; DNA: TGCGCCAGCAGCTTTGGTGGGGGAAGGACAGGGACTGAGCAGTTCTTC; CDR3: CASSFGGGRTGTEQFF
size: NA; D: TRBD1; V: TRBV5-4; J: TRBJ2-1; length: 13; DNA: TGTGCCAGCAGCGAGACAGGGTTTGATGAGCAGTTCTTC; CDR3: CASSETGFDEQFF
size: NA; D: NA; V: TRBV7-9; J: TRBJ1-2; length: 12; DNA: TGTGCCAGCAGCTTAGGTCAAGGGGGCTACACCTTC; CDR3: CASSLGQGGYTF
size: NA; D: NA; V: TRBV25-1; J: TRBJ2-7; length: 15; DNA: TGTGCCAGCAGTGAATCGGTGAACCAGGGCTACGAGCAGTACTTC; CDR3: CASSESVNQGYEQYF
size: NA; D: NA; V: TRBV9; J: TRBJ1-2; length: 15; DNA: TGTGCCAGCAGCGGTCGGACGGGGGGAAACTATGGCTACACCTTC; CDR3: CASSGRTGGNYGYTF
size: NA; D: TRBD1; V: TRBV9; J: TRBJ1-5; length: 16; DNA: TGTGCCAGCAGGGATTGGGACAGGGGGTACCTAGGGCCCCAGCATTTT; CDR3: CASRDWDRGYLGPQHF
size: NA; D: TRBD2; V: TRBV7-9; J: TRBJ2-5; length: 17; DNA: TGTGCCAGCAGCTTTCTAGCGGGGGGGCCTGTAGGCGAGACCCAGTACTTC; CDR3: CASSFLAGGPVGETQYF
size: NA; D: NA; V: TRBV18; J: TRBJ2-7; length: 16; DNA: TGTGCCAGCTCACCATGGGGCGGGCAGTCCTCCTACGAGCAGTACTTC; CDR3: CASSPWGGQSSYEQYF
size: NA; D: NA; V: TRBV7-9; J: TRBJ2-3; length: 12; DNA: TGTGCCAGCAGTTACCCGACAGATACGCAGTATTTT; CDR3: CASSYPTDTQYF
size: NA; D: NA; V: TRBV5-4; J: TRBJ2-1; length: 12; DNA: TGTGCCAGCAGCTTACAGGGTTATGAGCAGTTCTTC; CDR3: CASSLQGYEQFF
size: NA; D: NA; V: TRBV2; J: TRBJ2-7; length: 15; DNA: TGTGCCAGCAGGGTTGGTGGGGGGGCGGCCTACGAGCAGTACTTC; CDR3: CASRVGGGAAYEQYF
size: NA; D: NA; V: TRBV3-1/TRBV3-2; J: TRBJ2-1; length: 14; DNA: TGTGCCAGCAGCCAATTCGGGACGGGCAATGAGCAGTTCTTC; CDR3: CASSQFGTGNEQFF
size: NA; D: NA; V: TRBV5-1; J: TRBJ1-2; length: 14; DNA: TGCGCCAGCAGCTTTTCGGGAACAACGGATGGCTACACCTTC; CDR3: CASSFSGTTDGYTF
size: NA; D: TRBD1; V: TRBV28; J: TRBJ2-7; length: 14; DNA: TGTGCCAGCAGCTCCGGGACAGGGTGGTACGAGCAGTACTTC; CDR3: CASSSGTGWYEQYF
size: NA; D: TRBD1; V: TRBV7-8; J: TRBJ1-3; length: 14; DNA: TGTGCCAGTTCCCCGGGACAGAGGGGAAACACCATATATTTT; CDR3: CASSPGQRGNTIYF
size: once; D: NA; V: TRBV25-1; J: TRBJ1-6; length: 14; DNA: TGTGCCAGCAGTGAGTGGGCGGGAGGTTCACCCCTCCACTTT; CDR3: CASSEWAGGSPLHF
size: NA; D: NA; V: TRBV3-1/TRBV3-2; J: TRBJ2-5; length: 14; DNA: TGTGCCAGCAGCCTAGCCCGGGTTTGGGAGACCCAGTACTTC; CDR3: CASSLARVWETQYF
size: NA; D: TRBD1; V: TRBV6-2/TRBV6-3; J: TRBJ2-7; length: 15; DNA: TGTGCCAGCAGTCGAAGGGACAGTAATCACTACGAGCAGTACTTC; CDR3: CASSRRDSNHYEQYF
size: NA; D: NA; V: TRBV12-3/TRBV12-4; J: TRBJ2-1; length: 11; DNA: TGTGCCAGCAGTTACAGGGATGAGCAGTTCTTC; CDR3: CASSYRDEQFF
size: NA; D: NA; V: TRBV14; J: TRBJ2-7; length: 16; DNA: TGTGCCAGCAGCAAGATCGGCCTTGGGGAAACCTACGAGCAGTACTTC; CDR3: CASSKIGLGETYEQYF
size: NA; D: TRBD2; V: TRBV9; J: TRBJ2-7; length: 14; DNA: TGTGCCAGCAGCGAAAGCGGGGACTCCTACGAGCAGTACTTC; CDR3: CASSESGDSYEQYF